These 23 T cell receptor beta chains were sequenced from one sample in a study of blood T cell repertoires in COVID-19 (dated by TCRdb to the early 2020s). Libraries were prepared through the immunoSEQ multiplex PCR assay. This is the immuneACCESS table as TCRdb keeps it, with only in-frame sequences that have V and J called. A part of the clones is gone; compared with another copy, unresolved V genes explain less than half, and the rest is unexplained. Recorded for this sample are about 260,000 clones; roughly 86% of them occurred a single time. The ten most abundant clones make up about 0.65% of the sample. Sequences were obtained from peripheral blood. The source of these receptors is a human donor in a cohort sampled during active COVID-19.

The rearrangement uses TRBV6-5 and TRBJ1-4; D gene unclear. This CDR3 is 14 amino acids long. Germline lookup yields CDR1 MNHEY and CDR2 SVGAGI. V was trimmed by 0 bases and J by 13 bases, leaving 15 bases between them. The CDR3 is CASSYSGAARVLFF. In nucleotides, the CDR3 is TGTGCCAGCAGTTACTCCGGCGCAGCGCGAGTACTGTTTTTT.

This clone has just one count. The chain joins TRBV4-3 to TRBJ2-1; TRBD2 matches 11 bases. The junction had 10 bases not matched to a gene; V was cut back by 0 bases and J by 9 bases. The CDR3 totals 17 residues. The germline V gene encodes CDR1 LGHNA and CDR2 YSLEER. The CDR3 DNA reads as TGCGCCAGCAGCCAAGATACTAGCGGGGGCCTTAGTGTTGAGCAGTTCTTC. It yields the protein CASSQDTSGGLSVEQFF.

V and J are TRBV7-2 and TRBJ1-3, with 9 bases aligning to TRBD1. The CDR3 runs to 15 residues. Germline lookup yields CDR1 SGHTA and CDR2 FQGNSA. Trimming took 3 bases from V and 3 from J; bases not matched to a gene: 3. CDR3 bases: TGTGCCAGCAGCTTGCCGGGACAGGGTGGAAACACCATATATTTT. Protein product: CASSLPGQGGNTIYF.

This sequence joins TRBV30 and TRBJ2-7; D remains ambiguous. The CDR3 is made up of 13 amino acids. V was pared by 4 bases and J by 0 bases, with 10 bases between. Germline CDR1 reads GTSNPN; CDR2 reads SVGIG (reference sequence). This CDR3 reads CAWKTPYSYEQYF. The CDR3 DNA reads TGTGCCTGGAAGACTCCTTACTCCTACGAGCAGTACTTC.

This clone was detected only once. This chain joins TRBV19 and TRBJ1-2; the D gene is possibly TRBD1 (6 bases). V was shortened by 4 bases and J by 4 bases, with 10 bases between the two germline ends. Germline CDR1 and CDR2: LNHDA and SQIVND (reference sequence). The CDR3 covers 13 residues. For the CDR3, the DNA is TGTGCCAGTAGTAGCAGGGGTCGCTATGGCTACACCTTC. The encoded protein is CASSSRGRYGYTF.

V gene TRBV6-5 combines with J gene TRBJ2-7, with a weak D call TRBD2 (6 bases). This CDR3 region has 16 residues. In germline, CDR1 is MNHEY, CDR2 SVGAGI. V was trimmed by 0 bases and J by 3 bases, leaving 15 bases between them. In nucleotides, the CDR3 is TGTGCCAGCAGTTACTCGATGCCTAGCGCCCGCTACGAGCAGTACTTC. It codes for CASSYSMPSARYEQYF.

This clone was detected many times. The chain recombines TRBV4-3 with TRBJ2-7, with D perhaps TRBD2 (6 bases). Trimming left V 2 bases short and J 0 bases short, with 11 bases between. This CDR3 comprises 15 residues. Germline V gene data show CDR1 as LGHNA and CDR2 as YSLEER. CDR3: CASSQRREPSYEQYF. The CDR3 bases are TGCGCCAGCAGCCAACGGCGGGAACCCTCCTACGAGCAGTACTTC.

The chain combines TRBV19 with TRBJ2-1; TRBD1 might be the D (5 bases). Germline V lookup: CDR1 LNHDA, CDR2 SQIVND (reference sequence). The V end lost 6 bases, the J end lost 5 bases, and 11 bases lay between the germline ends. The CDR3 has 13 residues. This CDR3 reads CASRGDSHNEQFF. CDR3 coding DNA: TGTGCCAGTAGAGGAGACAGCCACAATGAGCAGTTCTTC.

The V call is TRBV2, the J call TRBJ2-3; D may be TRBD2 (5 bases). The germline V gene encodes CDR1 SNHLY and CDR2 FYNNEI. This CDR3 has 14 residues. The germline V and J ends were trimmed by 6 bases and 0 bases, with 10 bases remaining between them. The CDR3: CASRGEFSTDTQYF. The CDR3 DNA reads TGTGCCAGCAGGGGAGAGTTTAGCACAGATACGCAGTATTTT.

This chain links TRBV15 with TRBJ2-2, with 8 bases aligning to TRBD1. The CDR3 has 14 amino acids. Germline assignment: CDR1 LNHNV and CDR2 YYDKDF (reference sequence). V dropped 3 bases and J dropped 6; count of bases not matched to a gene: 3. The CDR3 loop is CATSRDRASGELFF. CDR3 sequence (DNA): TGTGCCACCAGCAGGGACAGGGCATCCGGGGAGCTGTTTTTT.

The V gene is TRBV7-2, the J gene TRBJ2-1; TRBD2 matches 12 bases. J lost 4 bases, V lost 5 bases, and 6 bases had no gene match. CDR3 size: 16 residues. Germline V lookup: CDR1 SGHTA, CDR2 FQGNSA. CDR3: CASSGLAGGPYNEQFF. In DNA, the CDR3 is TGTGCCAGCAGCGGCCTAGCGGGGGGGCCATACAATGAGCAGTTCTTC.

The rearrangement links TRBV14 to TRBJ1-2; 9 bases line up with TRBD1. The CDR3 has 14 amino acids. V lost 4 bases and J lost 3; bases outside the gene matches: 3. From germline, CDR1 is SGHDN and CDR2 FVKESK. The CDR3 DNA follows: TGTGCCAGCAGCCGACAGGGGGGGGACTATGGCTACACCTTC. Its translation is CASSRQGGDYGYTF.

The rearrangement links TRBV30 to TRBJ1-2, with 9 nucleotides matching TRBD1. Trimming took 2 bases from V and 3 from J; bases not matched to a gene: 7. The CDR3 is 15 amino acids. Germline CDR1 and CDR2: GTSNPN and SVGIG (reference sequence). In DNA form, the CDR3 reads TGTGCCTGGAGTAATCAGCGGACAGGGGACTATGGCTACACCTTC. It is translated as CAWSNQRTGDYGYTF.

The V gene is TRBV6-6, the J gene TRBJ1-3, with TRBD1 matching 7 bases. J lost 0 bases, V lost 6 bases, and 8 bases had no gene match. Germline-derived CDR1 and CDR2 are MNHNY and SVGAGI (reference sequence). The CDR3 length is 16 residues. This chain's CDR3 is CASRRGQQSSGNTIYF. Here the CDR3 DNA reads TGTGCCAGCAGACGGGGACAGCAGAGCTCTGGAAACACCATATATTTT.

The V call is TRBV24-1, the J call TRBJ1-2; the match to TRBD1 covers 7 bases. V trimming: 4 bases; J trimming: 4 bases; junction bases outside the gene matches: 5. Germline CDR1 is KGHDR and CDR2 is SFDVKD. The CDR3 has 14 residues. The CDR3 DNA sequence: TGTGCCACCAGTGAACCGGACAGGACCTATGGCTACACCTTC. Amino acid sequence: CATSEPDRTYGYTF.

This clone was seen a handful of times. J is TRBJ1-5 and V is TRBV7-2; the D gene is possibly TRBD1 (5 bases). Deletions cut 7 bases from V and 3 bases from J, with 13 bases between. CDR3 length: 14 amino acids. In germline, CDR1 is SGHTA, CDR2 FQGNSA. CDR3 protein: CASTQRGFNQPQHF. The CDR3 nucleotides are TGTGCCAGCACCCAGCGGGGCTTCAATCAGCCCCAGCATTTT.

The chain has TRBV5-1 and TRBJ1-5, with D perhaps matching TRBD1 (6 bases). With 2 bases removed from V and 7 bases from J, the gap between germline ends came to 10 bases. Germline V CDR1 and CDR2: SGHRS, YFSETQ. The CDR3 runs 13 residues. CDR3 residues: CASSLTGKQPQHF. For the CDR3, the DNA is TGCGCCAGCAGCTTAACAGGGAAACAGCCCCAGCATTTT.

V usage is TRBV7-9 and J usage is TRBJ2-7; 10 nucleotides match TRBD2. The CDR3 extends over 16 amino acids. J gave up 6 bases and V 5 bases, and 13 bases lay outside the gene matches. Germline CDR1 is SEHNR and CDR2 is FQNEAQ (reference sequence). For the CDR3, the DNA is TGTGCCAGCAGCCCCGCCGTAGGTAGCGGGAGGTTCGAGCAGTACTTC. This encodes CASSPAVGSGRFEQYF.

This clone has only one observation. This rearrangement joins TRBV4-1 to TRBJ1-1, with D hard to call. The CDR3 is 13 residues long. Germline lookup yields CDR1 MGHRA and CDR2 YSYEKL. V lost 4 bases to trimming and J lost 7 bases, with 13 bases between them. CDR3 protein: CASSRSVGVEAFF. The CDR3 region has the DNA TGCGCCAGCAGCCGATCTGTGGGAGTTGAAGCTTTCTTT.

V and J are TRBV6-2 or TRBV6-3 and TRBJ2-7; D is possibly TRBD1 (5 bases). The V end was cut by 0 bases, the J end by 3 bases, with 12 bases between. This CDR3 spans 15 amino acids. The germline gives CDR1 MNHEY, CDR2 SVGEGT. The CDR3 is CASSYSGAEDYEQYF. The DNA for the CDR3 is TGTGCCAGCAGTTACTCAGGGGCTGAAGACTACGAGCAGTACTTC.

V is TRBV19 and J is TRBJ1-2; D might be TRBD1 (6 bases). The germline CDR1 and CDR2 sequences are LNHDA and SQIVND (reference sequence). This CDR3 is 14 amino acids long. The V end lost 7 bases, the J end lost 4 bases, and 16 bases lay between the germline ends. Here the CDR3 DNA reads TGTGCCAGTATTTCGCGGGGGCCCACCTATGGCTACACCTTC. This gives the protein CASISRGPTYGYTF.

This chain links TRBV10-1 with TRBJ2-7, with TRBD2 matching 10 bases. CDR1 and CDR2 from the germline V gene are WNHNN and SYGVQD (reference sequence). The V and J ends lost 5 bases and 5 bases, in that order; junction bases with no gene match: 9. The CDR3 sequence is 15 residues long. CDR3 loop: CASSLSGTSVDEQYF. CDR3 coding DNA: TGCGCCAGCAGTTTATCCGGGACTAGCGTAGACGAGCAGTACTTC.

The chain employs TRBV28 and TRBJ2-7; 10 bases match TRBD1. Germline assignment: CDR1 MDHEN and CDR2 SYDVKM. The CDR3 spans 14 residues. The ends lost 5 bases at V and 5 bases at J; junction bases unmatched: 6. The CDR3 reads CASSGGQGSHEQYF. For the CDR3, the DNA is TGTGCCAGCAGTGGGGGACAGGGGTCCCACGAGCAGTACTTC.